A single sample gave rise to the 26 T cell receptor beta chains below, sequenced in a study of read filtering for tumor transcriptome and immune sequencing. The library was built from about 370 ng RNA with molecular barcoded adaptors for alpha/delta and beta/gamma chains. TCRdb re-called the reads through MiXCR, storing one row per CDR3 protein. In the table there are 60,000 or so distinct CDR3 sequences, roughly a fifth of which are singletons. The sample was a population of CD138-negative cells sorted from bone marrow. The receptors derive from a donor aged 40 or older with multiple myeloma.

A few counts support this clonotype. The rearrangement links TRBV3-1 to TRBJ2-7; 9 bases fit TRBD1. The trim removed 0 bases at V and 6 bases at J, leaving 6 bases unmatched. Germline V gene sequence: CDR1 LGHDT, CDR2 YNNKEL (reference sequence). The CDR3 is 15 residues long. CDR3: CASSQDFETGGEQYF. In DNA form, the CDR3 reads TGTGCCAGCAGCCAAGATTTTGAGACAGGGGGCGAGCAGTACTTC.

Ten or more counts support this clonotype. The V gene is TRBV10-2, the J gene TRBJ2-2, with 13 nucleotides matching TRBD2. The CDR3 is 14 amino acids. With V trimmed by 7 bases and J by 6 bases, 2 bases remained unmatched. Germline V gene sequence: CDR1 WSHSY, CDR2 SAAADI. The CDR3 DNA reads TGCGCCAGCAAACTAGCGGGAGGGGCCGGGGAGCTGTTTTTT. Its protein product is CASKLAGGAGELFF.

Remarks on this clonotype: This may stem from a read error, because a much larger clone lies one nucleotide away. The chain is built from TRBV2 and TRBJ1-4; maybe TRBD1 (6 bases). The germline V gene has CDR1 SNHLY and CDR2 FYNNEI. The CDR3 is 15 amino acids. As DNA, the CDR3 is TGTGCCAGCAGCGTTCGGACAGCCGCTAATGAAAAACTGTCTTTT. Its protein product is CASSVRTAANEKLSF.

Of note for this clonotype: Its ends do not fully match the called genes, so a read error is possible. The genes are TRBV5-1 and TRBJ2-2; TRBD2 aligns across 15 bases. Germline values: CDR1 SGHRS, CDR2 YFSETQ. This CDR3 has 18 residues. CDR3 amino acids: CASSRTSGGVANTGELLF. CDR3 bases: TGCGCCAGCAGCAGGACTAGCGGGGGGGTCGCGAACACCGGGGAGCTGTTATTT.

This clonotype has a single count. Being one base from a much bigger clone, this may be a read error. The chain carries TRBV2 and TRBJ1-1, with TRBD1 identical over 8 bases. Germline loops: CDR1 SNHLY, CDR2 FYNNEI. V was pared by 6 bases and J by 1 base, with 4 bases of the junction left unmatched. The CDR3 spans 14 residues. The CDR3 loop reads CASSMDRANTEAFF. The CDR3 coding sequence is TGTGCCAGCAGCATGGACAGGGCGAACACTGAAGCTTTCTTT.

In the case of this clonotype: The junction shows a germline mismatch at one end, possibly a read error. The rearrangement links TRBV7-2 to TRBJ1-2; perhaps TRBD1 as D (5 bases). The V gene's germline CDR1 is SGHTA and CDR2 FQGNSA. The CDR3 is made up of 15 amino acids. DNA of the CDR3: TGTGCCAGCAGCTTAGCATTAGAAGGGGCGCCTGGCCACACCTTC. Translating it yields CASSLALEGAPGHTF.

This clonotype was detected ten times or more. Here the CDR3 DNA reads TGTGCCACCAGTAGGCCTGGGGGAGGCGAGCAGTACTTC. Protein sequence: CATSRPGGGEQYF. The chain carries TRBV24-1 and TRBJ2-7, with D perhaps TRBD2 (6 bases). Germline loops: CDR1 KGHDR, CDR2 SFDVKD. Trimming removed 6 bases at V and 6 bases at J, with 14 bases between. This CDR3 region has 13 residues.

This clonotype has a handful of counts. A read error may be the cause here, since a much bigger clone is one base away. This chain links TRBV6-2 or TRBV6-3 with TRBJ1-1; 9 bases fit TRBD1. This CDR3 region has 16 residues. Germline V lookup: CDR1 MNHEY, CDR2 SVGEGT. The DNA for the CDR3 is TGTGCCTGCAGTTACTCGAGGGACAGGGCGAACACTGAAGCTTTCTTT. Its protein product is CACSYSRDRANTEAFF.

At least ten counts were recorded for this clonotype. The gene calls are TRBV28 and TRBJ1-1; 7 nucleotides match TRBD1. Germline trimming cut 5 bases from V and 4 bases from J; bases unmatched to any gene: 10. The CDR3 extends over 15 amino acids. Germline assignment: CDR1 MDHEN and CDR2 SYDVKM. The CDR3: CASSHAGGWGTEAFF. DNA for the CDR3: TGTGCCAGCAGTCACGCAGGGGGATGGGGCACTGAAGCTTTCTTT.

Comments on this clonotype: Possible read error: a much larger clone is one base away. The V gene is TRBV4-1, the J gene TRBJ1-2; TRBD1 matches 7 bases. CDR1 and CDR2 (germline): MGHRA, YSYEKL. J was trimmed by 3 bases and V by 2 bases; bases with no gene match: 6. The CDR3 spans 15 residues. The CDR3 reads CASSQPDRLDYGYTF. In DNA, the CDR3 is TGCGCCAGCAGCCAACCGGACAGGTTGGACTATGGCTACACCTTC.

Details on this clonotype: The CDR3 carries no conserved terminal phenylalanine or tryptophan, so it likely arises from a read error. The chain links TRBV12-3 or TRBV12-4 to TRBJ2-4; no definite D call. The V gene lost 4 bases and the J gene lost 1 base, with 20 bases spanning the gap. The CDR3 is 18 amino acids. The CDR3 DNA reads TGTGCCAGCAGTTCACGGTCCTTACTGTCAGTGGCCAAAAACATTCAGTACTTG. This sequence encodes CASSSRSLLSVAKNIQYL.

Many counts were recorded for this clonotype. The J gene is TRBJ1-4, the V gene TRBV20-1; D is undetermined. The CDR3 has 13 amino acids. Germline V CDR1 and CDR2: DFQATT, SNEGSKA (reference sequence). V was shortened by 6 bases and J by 4 bases, with 12 bases between the two germline ends. The DNA for the CDR3 is TGCAGTGCCGAGACGGACGGTAATGAAAAACTGTTTTTT. Translation gives CSAETDGNEKLFF.

Concerning this clonotype itself: The likely explanation is a read error, given a far larger clone one base away. The rearrangement uses TRBV2 and TRBJ2-7, with 8 bases lining up with TRBD2. The CDR3 has 10 residues. From germline, CDR1 is SNHLY and CDR2 FYNNEI. This chain's CDR3 is CAGSGSEQYF. CDR3 in DNA: TGTGCCGGCAGCGGGAGCGAGCAGTACTTC. Drawing the rest from reference TRBV2 and TRBJ2-7, the complete variable domain is EPEVTQTPSHQVTQMGQEVILRCVPISNHLYFYWYRQILGQKVEFLVSFYNNEISEKSEIFDDQFSVERPDGSNFTLKIRSTKLEDSAMYFCAGSGSEQYFGPGTRLTVT.

Ten or more counts support this clonotype. The chain has TRBV29-1 and TRBJ2-2; D call uncertain. Germline CDR1 and CDR2: SQVTM and ANQGSEA. The CDR3 consists of 12 residues. Trimming removed 8 bases at V and 2 bases at J, with 9 bases between. As DNA, the CDR3 is TGCAGCATGACTCTCAACACCGGGGAGCTGTTTTTT. It yields the protein CSMTLNTGELFF.

This clonotype has more than one count but fewer than ten. V is TRBV7-9 and J is TRBJ1-6; D is unclear. V was trimmed by 2 bases and J by 7 bases, leaving 3 bases between them. CDR1 is SEHNR, CDR2 FQNEAQ, per germline (reference sequence). The CDR3 length is 12 residues. The CDR3 is CASSLRNSPLHF. CDR3 coding DNA: TGTGCCAGCAGCTTACGAAATTCACCCCTCCACTTT.

The table lists this clonotype with many counts. CDR3 in DNA: TGTGCCAGCAGCTTAGTAGGGCGCACAGATACGCAGTATTTT. Translated, it gives CASSLVGRTDTQYF. The chain joins TRBV11-2 to TRBJ2-3; D gene unclear. Germline V lookup: CDR1 SGHAT, CDR2 FQNNGV. The CDR3 has 14 amino acids. The ends were cut back, 1 base at V and 1 base at J, with 6 bases in the middle.

This clonotype appeared many times. This sequence joins TRBV21-1 and TRBJ2-7; the table's D call, TRBD1, was not checked against the DNA. TRBV21-1 is designated a pseudogene. The CDR3 has 13 residues. The CDR3 DNA reads TGTGCCAGCCCTCGACAGGGGAGGAACGAGCAGTACTTC. Translated, it gives CASPRQGRNEQYF.

This clonotype showed up many times. The V and J genes are TRBV5-1 and TRBJ2-5, with TRBD1 matching over 7 bases. Germline CDR1 SGHRS, CDR2 YFSETQ. The V gene end was trimmed by 2 bases and the J gene end by 1 base; junction bases not matched to a gene: 2. CDR3 length: 14 amino acids. The CDR3 nucleotides read TGCGCCAGCAGCTTACGGACAGGCCAAGAGACCCAGTACTTC. It codes for CASSLRTGQETQYF.

This clonotype was seen a handful of times. The chain uses TRBV24-1 and TRBJ2-2; 9 nucleotides align to TRBD2. The CDR3 is 17 amino acids. Germline CDR1 and CDR2: KGHDR and SFDVKD. The V gene end was trimmed by 4 bases and the J gene end by 5 bases; junction bases not matched to a gene: 10. In DNA form, the CDR3 reads TGTGCCACCAGTGACCCGACTAGCGGAGGGGGAACCGGGGAGCTGTTTTTT. Its translation is CATSDPTSGGGTGELFF.

The chain is built from TRBV7-2 and TRBJ1-5; possibly TRBD1 for D (5 bases). The CDR3 covers 14 residues. Trimming took off 5 bases at V and 7 bases at J, with 15 bases between the two ends. Germline-derived CDR1 and CDR2 are SGHTA and FQGNSA. The CDR3 here is CASSRWDWEQPQHF. CDR3 coding DNA: TGTGCCAGCAGCCGATGGGACTGGGAACAGCCCCAGCATTTT.

This clonotype was counted at least ten times. The CDR3 DNA follows: TGTGCCAGCGGGGGTCGACGGGAGGTTAAGAAGCAGTACTTC. Translating gives CASGGRREVKKQYF. The V and J genes are TRBV7-2 and TRBJ2-7, with 7 bases matching TRBD2. The CDR3 contains 14 residues. Germline V gives CDR1 SGHTA, CDR2 FQGNSA. The ends lost 8 bases at V and 8 bases at J; junction bases unmatched: 15.

This clonotype was found many times. This chain connects TRBV6-6 to TRBJ2-2; D not certain. From germline, CDR1 is MNHNY and CDR2 SVGAGI (reference sequence). This CDR3 has 13 amino acids. Trimming took off 5 bases at V and 5 bases at J, with 9 bases between the two ends. This chain's CDR3 is CASSPLRTGELFF. The DNA for the CDR3 is TGTGCCAGCAGTCCCCTTAGGACCGGGGAGCTGTTTTTT.

A few counts support this clonotype. A much larger clonotype is one base distant, so this may be a read error. The J gene is TRBJ2-5, the V gene TRBV7-9; D call uncertain. V lost 5 bases and J 4 bases, leaving 14 bases between the germline ends. The CDR3 extends over 14 amino acids. Looked up from germline, CDR1 is SEHNR and CDR2 is FQNEAQ (reference sequence). CDR3 region: CASSPTVYRETQYF. The CDR3 DNA reads TGTGCCAGCAGCCCTACAGTGTACCGAGAGACCCAGTACTTC. Variable domain in full (rest from reference TRBV7-9 and TRBJ2-5): DTGVSQNPRHKITKRGQNVTFRCDPISEHNRLYWYRQTLGQGPEFLTYFQNEAQLEKSRLLSDRFSAERPKGSFSTLEIQRTEQGDSAMYLCASSPTVYRETQYFGPGTRLLVL.

The genes are TRBV5-6 and TRBJ2-2, with 13 bases matching TRBD2. Germline-derived CDR1 and CDR2 are SGHDT and YYEEEE. The CDR3 is 15 amino acids. V was clipped by 2 bases and J by 5 bases; unmatched bases: 0. CDR3 sequence reads: CASSLLAGGTGELFF. The CDR3 DNA reads as TGTGCCAGCAGCTTACTAGCGGGAGGGACCGGGGAGCTGTTTTTT.

In this sample, this clonotype turned up many times. The chain's CDR3 is CSGGGPTDEQYF. In DNA form, the CDR3 reads TGCAGCGGAGGGGGGCCCACCGACGAGCAGTACTTC. The chain has TRBV29-1 and TRBJ2-7, with D possibly called TRBD1 or TRBD2 (6 bases each). Trimming removed 7 bases from V and 5 bases from J, with 15 bases in between. This CDR3 contains 12 residues. CDR1 and CDR2 (germline): SQVTM, ANQGSEA.

For this clonotype: An end of the junction does not agree with germline; a read error may underlie this. The chain carries TRBV7-8 and TRBJ2-1, with D possibly being TRBD2 (6 bases). Germline CDR1 SGHVS, CDR2 FQNEAQ. The CDR3 is made up of 14 amino acids. Here the CDR3 reads CACSLSSGDNEQFF. DNA of the CDR3: TGTGCCTGCAGCTTAAGTTCGGGGGACAATGAGCAGTTCTTC. Looking up the rest from reference TRBV7-8 and TRBJ2-1 gives the full variable domain: GAGVSQSPRYKVAKRGQDVALRCDPISGHVSLFWYQQALGQGPEFLTYFQNEAQLDKSGLPSDRFFAERPEGSVSTLKIQRTQQEDSAVYLCACSLSSGDNEQFFGPGTRLTVL.